This T cell receptor beta chain emerged from a study of T cells in Graves' hyperthyroidism and ophthalmopathy. Study results and caveats: Separation of ophthalmopathy from stable hyperthyroidism was achieved by a 13 V-J model.

The germline V gene encodes CDR1 SGHAT and CDR2 FQDESV (reference sequence). The CDR3 has 19 amino acids, counting both end residues. Comment on this clonotype: The antigen is unknown. The limits of the CDR3 on the DNA are not certain, so only TCRdb's listed CDR3 is given.

The source material, RNA transcripts, was used to amplify TCR beta CDR3 regions. RT-PCR in the first round (using the HTBI primer set) targeted the TCR CDR3. TCRdb fed the multiplex PCR reads into MiXCR, producing one record per CDR3 protein. The data hold hundreds of thousands of distinct CDR3 sequences, with over 40% observed a single time. The sample taken for sequencing was peripheral blood or thyroid tissue (not recorded which). This TCR was recovered from an adult man with Graves' disease, either hyperthyroidism or ophthalmopathy (not recorded which). The chain recombines TRBV11-1 with TRBJ2-7; the table gives TRBD2 as D, unverified against the DNA. The CDR3 loop is CASSFYICSAGGKPYEQYF.